This passage covers 14 T cell receptor beta chains from one sample sequenced in a study of regulatory T cells in long-lasting Graves disease. Sample time point: newly diagnosed GD, antithyroid drugs for less than 3 months. PBMC-derived RNA was used for the TCR library. Building of the TCR beta libraries involved iRepertoire HTBI primers and Arm-PCR of CDR3 regions. MiXCR, run by TCRdb on the multiplex PCR reads, gives a single entry per CDR3 protein. The table has 500,000 to 700,000 distinct CDR3 sequences, under 20% seen once; the top ten hold 15% to 20%. This same sample was also part of a study on T cells in Graves' hyperthyroidism and ophthalmopathy.

The specimen comprised peripheral blood mononuclear cells (PBMCs), sampled at new diagnosis, from a patient treated with antithyroid drugs. The source is a woman aged 25 to 39 with Graves disease.

The J gene is TRBJ1-2, the V gene TRBV28; the D gene is possibly TRBD1 (6 bases). Trimming took 7 bases from V and 5 from J, leaving 20 bases between them. The length of the CDR3 is 15 residues. CDR1 is MDHEN and CDR2 is SYDVKM in the germline V gene. The CDR3 DNA reads TGTGCCAGCATTGGTTCGGACAGCGGAGGGTATGGCTACACCTTC. As protein: CASIGSDSGGYGYTF.

This clonotype was counted only a few times. The rearrangement joins TRBV5-1 to TRBJ2-2, with TRBD1 matching 9 bases. CDR1 and CDR2 (germline): SGHRS, YFSETQ. V dropped 4 bases and J dropped 5; count of bases not matched to a gene: 6. The CDR3 covers 15 residues. CDR3 protein: CASSPGTGLTGELFF. CDR3 nucleotide sequence: TGCGCCAGCAGCCCCGGGACAGGGCTGACCGGGGAGCTGTTTTTT. Full variable domain (outside the CDR3, taken from reference TRBV5-1 and TRBJ2-2): KAGVTQTPRYLIKTRGQQVTLSCSPISGHRSVSWYQQTPGQGLQFLFEYFSETQRNKGNFPGRFSGRQFSNSRSEMNVSTLELGDSALYLCASSPGTGLTGELFFGEGSRLTVL.

In its sample, this clonotype was seen a few times. This chain joins TRBV2 and TRBJ2-1, with 9 bases that match TRBD2. Germline trimming cut 7 bases from V and 6 bases from J; bases unmatched to any gene: 13. Germline lookup yields CDR1 SNHLY and CDR2 FYNNEI. The CDR3 covers 16 residues. In nucleotides, the CDR3 is TGTGCCAGCACTAGGTTAGCGGGAGCGGGTGGCAATGAGCAGTTCTTC. It translates to CASTRLAGAGGNEQFF.

This chain joins TRBV9 and TRBJ1-3; weak D call: TRBD1 (5 bases). Germline loops: CDR1 SGDLS, CDR2 YYNGEE. The V gene lost 6 bases and the J gene lost 2 bases, with 9 bases spanning the gap. CDR3 size: 13 residues. This chain's CDR3 is CASTLGPGNTIYF. The CDR3 DNA sequence: TGTGCCAGCACCCTGGGACCTGGAAACACCATATATTTT.

The sample holds many counts of this clonotype. The junction and the germline gene differ at one end; a read error may be behind it. This chain joins TRBV2 and TRBJ2-3; perhaps D is TRBD1 or TRBD2 (5 bases each). This CDR3 comprises 11 residues. Germline lookup yields CDR1 SNHLY and CDR2 FYNNEI. This chain's CDR3 is CAGRDGDTQYF. The CDR3 DNA sequence: TGTGCCGGCAGGGACGGAGATACGCAGTATTTT.

The chain is built from TRBV14 and TRBJ2-2, with D unclear. CDR1 and CDR2 (germline): SGHDN, FVKESK. Trimming cost V 4 bases and J 6 bases, with 12 bases left between them. There are 14 residues in the CDR3. The CDR3 region has the DNA TGTGCCAGCAGCCCCCCTTGGGAATCCGGGGAGCTGTTTTTT. Its protein product is CASSPPWESGELFF.

This clonotype has only a few counts. The J gene is TRBJ1-2, the V gene TRBV30, with D maybe TRBD1 (5 bases). The CDR3 spans 15 residues. Trimming pared 0 bases from V and 3 bases from J, leaving 14 bases between. The V gene's germline CDR1 is GTSNPN and CDR2 SVGIG (reference sequence). Here the CDR3 DNA reads TGTGCCTGGAGTGTACGGTGGGGGAAAGACTATGGCTACACCTTC. This translates into CAWSVRWGKDYGYTF.

The chain uses TRBV4-1 and TRBJ1-5, with D uncertain. CDR3 length: 14 residues. Germline CDR1 and CDR2: MGHRA and YSYEKL. The V gene lost 4 bases and the J gene lost 7 bases, with 14 bases spanning the gap. As DNA, the CDR3 is TGCGCCAGCAGCCCCATCGGACCGGACCAGCCCCAGCATTTT. It codes for CASSPIGPDQPQHF.

This clonotype appeared many times. This chain uses TRBV12-3 or TRBV12-4 with TRBJ2-7; TRBD2 matches at 8 bases. The CDR3 runs to 15 residues. V shed 7 bases, J shed 4 bases, and the junction held 12 bases outside the gene matches. The CDR3, as DNA: TGTGCCAGCACCTATGTAGCGGGAACAAGGTACGAGCAGTACTTC. Its protein product is CASTYVAGTRYEQYF.

This clonotype was detected ten times or more. This rearrangement joins TRBV20-1 to TRBJ2-7, with 7 bases identical to TRBD2. V was pared by 7 bases and J by 2 bases, with 11 bases of the junction left unmatched. Germline V gene data show CDR1 as DFQATT and CDR2 as SNEGSKA (reference sequence). The CDR3 loop spans 14 amino acids. The CDR3 DNA is TGCAGTGGACTGGCAGGTGCGGGAGCCTACGAGCAGTACTTC. Translating it yields CSGLAGAGAYEQYF.

This clonotype was recorded a few times. The V call is TRBV19, the J call TRBJ2-7; the D is unclear. Per the germline V gene, CDR1 is LNHDA and CDR2 is SQIVND (reference sequence). CDR3 length: 15 amino acids. Trimming took off 6 bases at V and 2 bases at J, with 17 bases between the two ends. CDR3 nucleotide sequence: TGTGCCAGTAGCAGGACCAGGAGCACCACCTACGAGCAGTACTTC. Its protein product is CASSRTRSTTYEQYF. Full variable domain (rest looked up from reference TRBV19 and TRBJ2-7): DGGITQSPKYLFRKEGQNVTLSCEQNLNHDAMYWYRQDPGQGLRLIYYSQIVNDFQKGDIAEGYSVSREKKESFPLTVTSAQKNPTAFYLCASSRTRSTTYEQYFGPGTRLTVT.

This clonotype was detected ten times or more. V and J are TRBV6-2 or TRBV6-3 and TRBJ2-3; 9 bases align to TRBD1. Germline values: CDR1 MNHEY, CDR2 SVGEGT. V shed 6 bases, J shed 6 bases, and the junction held 10 bases outside the gene matches. This CDR3 has 15 residues. CDR3 sequence: CASRLDRGKWDTQYF. The CDR3 nucleotides read TGTGCCAGCAGATTGGACAGGGGAAAGTGGGATACGCAGTATTTT.

This clonotype has at least ten counts. The V gene is TRBV28, the J gene TRBJ2-1; D possibly corresponds to TRBD1 (6 bases). V lost 6 bases to trimming and J lost 2 bases, with 14 bases between them. The CDR3 contains 15 residues. The germline gives CDR1 MDHEN, CDR2 SYDVKM. The chain's CDR3 is CASSPQGPAYNEQFF. The CDR3 nucleotides read TGTGCCAGCAGCCCCCAGGGGCCAGCCTACAATGAGCAGTTCTTC.

The J gene is TRBJ2-3, the V gene TRBV5-1; D is perhaps TRBD1 or TRBD2 (5 bases each). V lost 6 bases to trimming and J lost 2 bases, with 10 bases between them. The CDR3 contains 13 residues. CDR1 is SGHRS, CDR2 YFSETQ, per germline. DNA for the CDR3: TGCGCCAGCACCGTGGGGGACACAGATACGCAGTATTTT. Translation gives CASTVGDTDTQYF.